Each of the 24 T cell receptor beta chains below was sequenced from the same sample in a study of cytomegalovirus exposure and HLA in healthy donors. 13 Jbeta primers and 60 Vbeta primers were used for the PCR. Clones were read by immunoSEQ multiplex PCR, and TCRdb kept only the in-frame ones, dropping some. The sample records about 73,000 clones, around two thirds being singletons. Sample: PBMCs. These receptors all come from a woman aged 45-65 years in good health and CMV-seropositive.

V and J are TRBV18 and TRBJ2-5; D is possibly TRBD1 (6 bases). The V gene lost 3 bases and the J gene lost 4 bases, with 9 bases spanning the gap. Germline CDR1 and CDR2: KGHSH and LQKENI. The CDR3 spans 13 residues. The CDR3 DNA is TGTGCCAGCTCACCGAGAGGGGGAGAGACCCAGTACTTC. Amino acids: CASSPRGGETQYF.

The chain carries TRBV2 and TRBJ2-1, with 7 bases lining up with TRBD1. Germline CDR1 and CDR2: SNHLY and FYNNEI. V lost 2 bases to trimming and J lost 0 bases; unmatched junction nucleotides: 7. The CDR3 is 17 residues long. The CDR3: CASSESLGGHSYNEQFF. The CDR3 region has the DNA TGTGCCAGCAGTGAATCATTAGGGGGCCACTCCTACAATGAGCAGTTCTTC.

CDR3 bases: TGTGCCAGCAGCGTGGGGACAGGGTTTCGCGAGCAGTACTTC. It codes for CASSVGTGFREQYF. The chain has TRBV9 and TRBJ2-5, with TRBD1 identical over 9 bases. The DNA matches TRBJ2-7 better at its end, which makes the J call doubtful. Germline CDR1 and CDR2: SGDLS and YYNGEE. CDR3 size: 14 residues.

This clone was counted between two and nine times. CDR3 sequence: CASSLMSVSPLHF. CDR3 nucleotide sequence: TGTGCCAGCAGTTTAATGTCGGTCTCACCCCTCCACTTT. This sequence joins TRBV27 and TRBJ1-6; D is unclear. Germline loops: CDR1 MNHEY, CDR2 SMNVEV (reference sequence). Trimming took 2 bases from V and 10 from J, leaving 9 bases between them. CDR3 length: 13 residues.

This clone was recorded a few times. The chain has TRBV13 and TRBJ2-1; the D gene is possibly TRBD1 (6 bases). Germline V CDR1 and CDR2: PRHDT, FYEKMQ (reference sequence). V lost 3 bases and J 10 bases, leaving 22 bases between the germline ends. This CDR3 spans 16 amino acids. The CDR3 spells CASSFLRQEWSVEQFF. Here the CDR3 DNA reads TGTGCCAGCAGCTTCCTTAGACAGGAGTGGTCGGTCGAGCAGTTCTTC.

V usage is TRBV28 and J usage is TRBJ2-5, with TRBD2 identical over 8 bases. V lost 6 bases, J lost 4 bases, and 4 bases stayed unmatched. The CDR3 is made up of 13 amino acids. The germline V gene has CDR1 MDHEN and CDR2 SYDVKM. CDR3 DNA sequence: TGTGCCAGCAGGGCGGGGGGTATAGAGACCCAGTACTTC. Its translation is CASRAGGIETQYF. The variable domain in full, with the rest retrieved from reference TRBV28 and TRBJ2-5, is DVKVTQSSRYLVKRTGEKVFLECVQDMDHENMFWYRQDPGLGLRLIYFSYDVKMKEKGDIPEGYSVSREKKERFSLILESASTNQTSMYLCASRAGGIETQYFGPGTRLLVL.

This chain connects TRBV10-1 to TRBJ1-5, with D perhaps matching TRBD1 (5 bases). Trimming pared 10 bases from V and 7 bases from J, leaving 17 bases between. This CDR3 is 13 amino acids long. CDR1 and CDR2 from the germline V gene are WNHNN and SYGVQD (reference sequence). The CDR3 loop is CATLGGGRQPQHF. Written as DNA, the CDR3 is TGCGCCACCCTTGGGGGGGGGAGGCAGCCCCAGCATTTT.

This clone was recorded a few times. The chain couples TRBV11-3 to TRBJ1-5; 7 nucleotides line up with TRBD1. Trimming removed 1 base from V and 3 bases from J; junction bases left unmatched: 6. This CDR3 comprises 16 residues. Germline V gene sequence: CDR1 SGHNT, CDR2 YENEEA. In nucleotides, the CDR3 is TGTGCCAGCAGCTTAGTACCGGGACAGTACAATCAGCCCCAGCATTTT. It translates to CASSLVPGQYNQPQHF.

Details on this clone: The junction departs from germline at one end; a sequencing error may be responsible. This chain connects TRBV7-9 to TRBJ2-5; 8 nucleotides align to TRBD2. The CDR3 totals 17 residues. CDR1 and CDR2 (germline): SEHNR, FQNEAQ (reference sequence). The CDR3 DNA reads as TGTTCCAGCAGCTTACAGCCGACGGGGGGGGCGAAAGAGACCCAGTACTTC. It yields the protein CSSSLQPTGGAKETQYF.

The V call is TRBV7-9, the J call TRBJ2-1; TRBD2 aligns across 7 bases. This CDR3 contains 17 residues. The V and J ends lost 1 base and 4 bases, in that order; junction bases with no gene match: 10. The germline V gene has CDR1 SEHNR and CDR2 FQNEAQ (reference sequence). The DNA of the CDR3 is TGTGCCAGCAGCTTAGAGTTGCAGCGGGGAGAATACAATGAGCAGTTCTTC. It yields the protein CASSLELQRGEYNEQFF. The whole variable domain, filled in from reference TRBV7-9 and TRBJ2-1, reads DTGVSQNPRHKITKRGQNVTFRCDPISEHNRLYWYRQTLGQGPEFLTYFQNEAQLEKSRLLSDRFSAERPKGSFSTLEIQRTEQGDSAMYLCASSLELQRGEYNEQFFGPGTRLTVL.

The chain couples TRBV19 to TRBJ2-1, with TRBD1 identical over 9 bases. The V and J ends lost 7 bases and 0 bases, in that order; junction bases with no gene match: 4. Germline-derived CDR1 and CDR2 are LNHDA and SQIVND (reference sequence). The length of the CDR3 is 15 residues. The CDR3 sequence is CASNPTGGSYNEQFF. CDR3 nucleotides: TGTGCCAGTAATCCGACAGGGGGCTCCTACAATGAGCAGTTCTTC. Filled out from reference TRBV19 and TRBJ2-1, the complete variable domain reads DGGITQSPKYLFRKEGQNVTLSCEQNLNHDAMYWYRQDPGQGLRLIYYSQIVNDFQKGDIAEGYSVSREKKESFPLTVTSAQKNPTAFYLCASNPTGGSYNEQFFGPGTRLTVL.

DNA for the CDR3: TGCAGCGTTGGGACAGACCAAGAGACCCAGTACTTC. Amino acid sequence: CSVGTDQETQYF. The chain recombines TRBV29-1 with TRBJ2-5; D perhaps matches TRBD1 (6 bases). There are 12 residues in the CDR3. Trimming removed 4 bases from V and 0 bases from J, with 6 bases in between. Per the germline V gene, CDR1 is SQVTM and CDR2 is ANQGSEA.

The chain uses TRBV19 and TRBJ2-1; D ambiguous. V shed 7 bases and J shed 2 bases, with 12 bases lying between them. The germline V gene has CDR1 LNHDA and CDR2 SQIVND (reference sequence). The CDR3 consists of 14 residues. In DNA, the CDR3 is TGTGCCAGTAACGCTGGCGGTCCCTACAATGAGCAGTTCTTC. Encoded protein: CASNAGGPYNEQFF.

DNA of the CDR3: TGTGCCAGCAGTTCAGGTTCCCCTTATGGCTACACCTTC. It codes for CASSSGSPYGYTF. The chain employs TRBV6-5 and TRBJ1-2; D ambiguous. The CDR3 has 13 amino acids. V gave up 4 bases and J gave up 5 bases, with 11 bases separating them. Germline V CDR1 and CDR2: MNHEY, SVGAGI.

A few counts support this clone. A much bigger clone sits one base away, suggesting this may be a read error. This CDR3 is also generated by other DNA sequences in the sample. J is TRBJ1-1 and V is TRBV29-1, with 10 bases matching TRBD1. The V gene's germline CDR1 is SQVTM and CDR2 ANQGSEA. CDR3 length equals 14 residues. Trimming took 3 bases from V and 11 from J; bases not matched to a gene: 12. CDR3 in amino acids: CSVETGGRFSHAFF. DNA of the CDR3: TGCAGCGTTGAGACAGGGGGCCGGTTCTCACATGCTTTCTTT.

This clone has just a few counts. The CDR3 DNA is TGTGCCACCAGCAGGGCTAGTGGACTTTCCGCTTTCTTT. Its translation: CATSRASGLSAFF. This sequence joins TRBV15 and TRBJ1-1; no clear D gene. The CDR3 runs 13 residues. In germline, CDR1 is LNHNV, CDR2 YYDKDF (reference sequence). V gave up 3 bases and J gave up 11 bases, with 16 bases separating them.

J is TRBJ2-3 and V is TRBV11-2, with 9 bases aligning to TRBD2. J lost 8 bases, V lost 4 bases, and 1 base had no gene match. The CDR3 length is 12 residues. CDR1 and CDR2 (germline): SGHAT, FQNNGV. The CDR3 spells CASSSRGGTQYF. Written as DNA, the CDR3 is TGTGCCAGCAGCTCGCGGGGGGGTACGCAGTATTTT.

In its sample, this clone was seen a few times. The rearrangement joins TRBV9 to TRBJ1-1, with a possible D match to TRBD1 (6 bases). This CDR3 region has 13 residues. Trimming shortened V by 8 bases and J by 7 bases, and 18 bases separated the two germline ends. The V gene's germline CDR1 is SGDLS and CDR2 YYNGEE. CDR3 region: CARRLHRVGEAFF. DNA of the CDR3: TGTGCCAGAAGATTACACAGGGTCGGTGAAGCTTTCTTT.

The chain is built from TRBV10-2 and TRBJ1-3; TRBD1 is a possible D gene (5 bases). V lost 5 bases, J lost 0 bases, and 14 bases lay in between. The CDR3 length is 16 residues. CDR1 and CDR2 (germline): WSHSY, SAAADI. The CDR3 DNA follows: TGCGCCAGCAGTTCGCTCAGGGTGGACTCTGGAAACACCATATATTTT. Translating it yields CASSSLRVDSGNTIYF.

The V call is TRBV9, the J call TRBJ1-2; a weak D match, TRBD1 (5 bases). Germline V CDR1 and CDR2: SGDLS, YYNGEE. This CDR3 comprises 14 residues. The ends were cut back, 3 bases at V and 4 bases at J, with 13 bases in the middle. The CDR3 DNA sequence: TGTGCCAGCAGCGGCGCTTACGGGGGCTATGGCTACACCTTC. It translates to CASSGAYGGYGYTF.

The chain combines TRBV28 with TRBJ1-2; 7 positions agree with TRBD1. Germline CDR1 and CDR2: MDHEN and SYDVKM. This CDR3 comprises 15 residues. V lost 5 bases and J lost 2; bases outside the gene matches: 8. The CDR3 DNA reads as TGTGCCAGCAGTGTGCCGGGACAGCAAAACTATGGCTACACCTTC. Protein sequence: CASSVPGQQNYGYTF.

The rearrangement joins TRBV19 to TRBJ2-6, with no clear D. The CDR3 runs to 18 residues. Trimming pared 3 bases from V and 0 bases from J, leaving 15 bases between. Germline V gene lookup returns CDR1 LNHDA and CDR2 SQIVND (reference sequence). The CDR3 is CASSMFDIMDSGANVLTF. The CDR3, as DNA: TGTGCCAGTAGTATGTTCGACATTATGGACTCTGGGGCCAACGTCCTGACTTTC.

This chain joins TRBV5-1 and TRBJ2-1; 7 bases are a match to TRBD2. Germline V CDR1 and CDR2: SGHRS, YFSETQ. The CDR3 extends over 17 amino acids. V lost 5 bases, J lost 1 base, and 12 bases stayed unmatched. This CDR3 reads CASRLEASGASYNEQFF. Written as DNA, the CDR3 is TGCGCCAGCAGGCTGGAGGCTAGCGGAGCATCCTACAATGAGCAGTTCTTC.

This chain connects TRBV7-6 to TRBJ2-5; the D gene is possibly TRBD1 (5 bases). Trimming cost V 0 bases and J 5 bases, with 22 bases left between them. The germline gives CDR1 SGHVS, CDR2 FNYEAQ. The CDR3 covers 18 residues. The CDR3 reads CASSLASRDPLDRETQYF. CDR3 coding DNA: TGTGCCAGCAGCTTAGCGAGCAGGGATCCCCTAGATCGGGAGACCCAGTACTTC.